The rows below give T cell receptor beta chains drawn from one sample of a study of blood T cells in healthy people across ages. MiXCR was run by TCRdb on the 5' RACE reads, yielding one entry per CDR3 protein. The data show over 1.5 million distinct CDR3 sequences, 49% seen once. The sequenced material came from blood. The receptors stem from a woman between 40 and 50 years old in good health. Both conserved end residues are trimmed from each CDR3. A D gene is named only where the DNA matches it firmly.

cdr3_aa: SASVASGAYNEQF
v_call: TRBV20-1
j_call: TRBJ2-1
d_call: TRBD2

cdr3_aa: ASSQERWGQINEKLF
v_call: TRBV4-2
j_call: TRBJ1-4
d_call: -

cdr3_aa: ASSLAGRDTPLRY
v_call: TRBV7-9
j_call: TRBJ2-5
d_call: -

cdr3_aa: ASSVTRLHTDTQY
v_call: TRBV2
j_call: TRBJ2-3
d_call: -

cdr3_aa: ASSLISLSSYNEQF
v_call: TRBV7-6
j_call: TRBJ2-1
d_call: -

cdr3_aa: ASSTLARCNEQF
v_call: TRBV6-2/TRBV6-3
j_call: TRBJ2-1
d_call: -

cdr3_aa: SARLAGVHNEQF
v_call: TRBV20-1
j_call: TRBJ2-1
d_call: TRBD2

cdr3_aa: ASSIRSGGLNYGYT
v_call: TRBV4-1
j_call: TRBJ1-2
d_call: TRBD1

cdr3_aa: SARPPGGPPEAF
v_call: TRBV20-1
j_call: TRBJ1-1
d_call: -

cdr3_aa: ASSQGPLATSTDTQY
v_call: TRBV4-1
j_call: TRBJ2-3
d_call: -

cdr3_aa: ASSHNRDSYEQY
v_call: TRBV18
j_call: TRBJ2-7
d_call: TRBD1

cdr3_aa: SARDPAGGPADTQY
v_call: TRBV20-1
j_call: TRBJ2-3
d_call: TRBD2

cdr3_aa: ASSVLANTGELF
v_call: TRBV9
j_call: TRBJ2-2
d_call: -

cdr3_aa: ASSRSRGEGAKNIQY
v_call: TRBV3-1
j_call: TRBJ2-4
d_call: TRBD2

cdr3_aa: ASSELGGDEKLF
v_call: TRBV25-1
j_call: TRBJ1-4
d_call: -

cdr3_aa: ASSNQNRDYGYT
v_call: TRBV12-3/TRBV12-4
j_call: TRBJ1-2
d_call: -

cdr3_aa: ATSFNRLAGGHNEQF
v_call: TRBV24-1
j_call: TRBJ2-1
d_call: TRBD2

cdr3_aa: ASSYSELTNYGYT
v_call: TRBV6-6
j_call: TRBJ1-2
d_call: -

cdr3_aa: ASSQGQTSGGQETQY
v_call: TRBV4-2
j_call: TRBJ2-5
d_call: TRBD2

cdr3_aa: ASSQRRTSGGGETQY
v_call: TRBV4-2
j_call: -
d_call: TRBD2

cdr3_aa: VSSWDYYTQY
v_call: TRBV3-1
j_call: TRBJ2-7
d_call: TRBD2

cdr3_aa: ASSLTTSRNPDTQY
v_call: TRBV28
j_call: TRBJ2-3
d_call: -

cdr3_aa: ASSLVRYRGQETQY
v_call: TRBV7-2
j_call: TRBJ2-5
d_call: -

cdr3_aa: ASSRQEGGYEQY
v_call: TRBV4-3
j_call: TRBJ2-7
d_call: -

cdr3_aa: ASSQGTSGVGEQY
v_call: TRBV4-2
j_call: -
d_call: TRBD2

cdr3_aa: ASTRGAFVQETQY
v_call: TRBV7-2
j_call: TRBJ2-5
d_call: -

cdr3_aa: ASSRQGTAYEQY
v_call: TRBV5-6
j_call: TRBJ2-7
d_call: TRBD1

cdr3_aa: ASSYTSSTAKNIQY
v_call: TRBV6-5
j_call: TRBJ2-4
d_call: -

cdr3_aa: ASAGDSNQPQH
v_call: TRBV5-5
j_call: TRBJ1-5
d_call: -

cdr3_aa: ASSDLTGHEQY
v_call: TRBV2
j_call: TRBJ2-7
d_call: -

cdr3_aa: ASSLAAGGQMDEQF
v_call: TRBV7-3
j_call: TRBJ2-1
d_call: TRBD2

cdr3_aa: ASSPAKVSGYT
v_call: TRBV6-1
j_call: TRBJ1-2
d_call: -

cdr3_aa: ASSPTGMRNIQY
v_call: TRBV6-2/TRBV6-3
j_call: -
d_call: TRBD1

cdr3_aa: ASSPGGGWNTEAF
v_call: TRBV7-9
j_call: TRBJ1-1
d_call: -

cdr3_aa: ATSGTSGTDTQY
v_call: TRBV28
j_call: TRBJ2-3
d_call: TRBD2

cdr3_aa: ASNLNQFSYEQY
v_call: TRBV14
j_call: TRBJ2-7
d_call: -

cdr3_aa: ASRAASNQPQH
v_call: TRBV2
j_call: TRBJ1-5
d_call: -

cdr3_aa: ASTRQGWDEQF
v_call: TRBV6-5
j_call: TRBJ2-1
d_call: TRBD1

cdr3_aa: ASSVEGRANSPLH
v_call: TRBV9
j_call: TRBJ1-6
d_call: -

cdr3_aa: ASSSGRVGTDTQY
v_call: TRBV12-3/TRBV12-4
j_call: TRBJ2-3
d_call: -

cdr3_aa: ASSLIGGGTSPNYGYT
v_call: TRBV7-2
j_call: TRBJ1-2
d_call: TRBD1

cdr3_aa: ASRAWGEGVDTQY
v_call: TRBV12-3/TRBV12-4
j_call: TRBJ2-3
d_call: -

cdr3_aa: ASHRAYNSPLH
v_call: TRBV6-2/TRBV6-3
j_call: TRBJ1-6
d_call: -

cdr3_aa: SAQPWTAIYGYT
v_call: TRBV20-1
j_call: TRBJ1-2
d_call: -

cdr3_aa: ASSPGTGDTEAF
v_call: TRBV4-3
j_call: TRBJ1-1
d_call: TRBD1

cdr3_aa: ASSIQRVSNQPQH
v_call: TRBV6-1
j_call: TRBJ1-5
d_call: -

cdr3_aa: ASSLGLYNEQY
v_call: TRBV28
j_call: -
d_call: -

cdr3_aa: SARALAVQETQY
v_call: TRBV20-1
j_call: TRBJ2-5
d_call: TRBD2

cdr3_aa: ASSIGNEQY
v_call: TRBV19
j_call: TRBJ2-7
d_call: -

cdr3_aa: ASSRGGRGYT
v_call: TRBV6-9
j_call: TRBJ1-2
d_call: -

cdr3_aa: ASSTLTGFSSEQY
v_call: TRBV6-5
j_call: TRBJ2-7
d_call: -

cdr3_aa: SVDSSGQGLLKCSYNSPLH
v_call: TRBV29-1
j_call: TRBJ1-6
d_call: TRBD1